Each of the 8 T cell receptor beta chains below was sequenced from the same sample in a study of neoadjuvant anti-PD-1 for oral cavity cancer. The repertoire was sequenced with immunoSEQ multiplex PCR; TCRdb's copy has only in-frame clones and lacks some. The table lists 15,000 or so clones, 65% of them singletons, with under 3.5% in the top ten. The sample here was PBMCs, taken before nivolumab (anti-PD-1) treatment. The receptors were gathered from a person between 35 and 79 years old with oral cavity squamous cell carcinoma.

This clone was recorded a few times. The chain combines TRBV25-1 with TRBJ1-4, with TRBD1 as a possible D gene (5 bases). CDR1 and CDR2 from the germline V gene are MGHDK and SYGVNS. Trimming took off 7 bases at V and 4 bases at J, with 13 bases between the two ends. The CDR3 has 14 amino acids. CDR3 loop: CASTGTSFNEKLFF. CDR3 sequence (DNA): TGTGCCAGCACCGGGACTTCCTTTAATGAAAAACTGTTTTTT.

The chain combines TRBV6-6 with TRBJ2-7, with a possible D match to TRBD2 (6 bases). Germline assignment: CDR1 MNHNY and CDR2 SVGAGI (reference sequence). The CDR3 sequence is 14 residues long. Trimming took 6 bases from V and 3 from J, leaving 15 bases between them. The CDR3 DNA is TGTGCCAGCAGCGTCACTAGCCGAAGCTACGAGCAGTACTTC. This codes for CASSVTSRSYEQYF.

CDR3 DNA sequence: TGCGCCAGCACCTTAGCGGGAGCAGATACGCAGTATTTT. This gives the protein CASTLAGADTQYF. V is TRBV10-2 and J is TRBJ2-3; 9 nucleotides line up with TRBD2. Germline CDR1 WSHSY, CDR2 SAAADI. V was clipped by 7 bases and J by 4 bases; unmatched bases: 3. There are 13 residues in the CDR3.

This clone was counted a single time. The chain joins TRBV12-1 to TRBJ2-7; the D call of TRBD2 is as the table states it, not checked on the DNA. TRBV12-1 is annotated as a pseudogene. The CDR3 extends over 14 amino acids. CDR3 in DNA: TGTGCCAGCAGCTTTAGCGGGCCAGTCTACGAGCAGTACTTC. Translation gives CASSFSGPVYEQYF.

The chain combines TRBV6-5 with TRBJ1-5, with 7 positions matching TRBD1. The CDR3 has 14 residues. The V and J ends lost 6 bases and 4 bases, in that order; junction bases with no gene match: 6. Germline V gene sequence: CDR1 MNHEY, CDR2 SVGAGI. In DNA form, the CDR3 reads TGTGCCAGCAGACTGACAGGGTCAAATCAGCCCCAGCATTTT. Translated: CASRLTGSNQPQHF.

This rearrangement joins TRBV5-1 to TRBJ2-4, with D maybe TRBD1 (6 bases). CDR1 SGHRS and CDR2 YFSETQ come from the germline V gene. This CDR3 spans 19 amino acids. Trimming stripped 5 bases from V and 3 bases from J, with 27 bases between. CDR3 sequence: CASRPGTLVRKEGKNIQYF. As DNA, the CDR3 is TGCGCCAGCAGGCCCGGGACATTGGTCCGAAAAGAGGGCAAAAACATTCAGTACTTC.

This sequence joins TRBV6-5 and TRBJ1-1; a weak D match, TRBD1 (5 bases). Between the trimmed V and J ends, which lost 4 bases and 5 bases, there was a span of 17 bases. Germline V gene sequence: CDR1 MNHEY, CDR2 SVGAGI. The CDR3 length is 15 residues. The CDR3 spells CASSSTLWGRTEAFF. CDR3 nucleotide sequence: TGTGCCAGCAGTTCCACCCTTTGGGGGAGAACTGAAGCTTTCTTT.

The chain carries TRBV11-1 and TRBJ2-7; D ambiguous. The CDR3 runs 15 residues. Trimming cost V 3 bases and J 0 bases, with 12 bases left between them. Germline CDR1 SGHAT, CDR2 FQDESV (reference sequence). This CDR3 reads CASSFGWPLSYEQYF. The CDR3 nucleotides are TGTGCCAGCAGCTTCGGGTGGCCCCTCTCCTACGAGCAGTACTTC.